This TCR beta chain was observed in a study of identifying expanded T cells in peripheral blood. A word on this clone: The antigen remains unidentified.

The CDR3 is 13 amino acids. V lost 2 bases and J 4 bases, leaving 9 bases between the germline ends. Germline V lookup: CDR1 KGHSH, CDR2 LQKENI. Broader study findings: Clone count variance between approximately 2-week samples rose with total template count.

Repertoires were generated with immunoSEQ multiplex PCR, while TCRdb's copy carries only in-frame clones and drops some. Of under 110,000 clones listed, roughly 87% are singletons. Source material: blood. The chain employs TRBV18 and TRBJ2-7; D not certain. The receptor comes from a person between 18 and 70 years old in good health. CDR3 coding DNA: TGTGCCAGCTCACCAGCCCAGCTATACGAGCAGTACTTC. Protein sequence: CASSPAQLYEQYF.